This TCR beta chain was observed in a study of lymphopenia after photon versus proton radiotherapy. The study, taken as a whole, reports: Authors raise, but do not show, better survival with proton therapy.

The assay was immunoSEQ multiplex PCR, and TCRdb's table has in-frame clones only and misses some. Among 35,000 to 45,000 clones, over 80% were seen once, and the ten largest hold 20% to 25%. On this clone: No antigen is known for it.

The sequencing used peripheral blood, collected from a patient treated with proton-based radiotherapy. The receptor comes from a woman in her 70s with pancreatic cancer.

CDR3 loop: CASSTSTGTPEAFF. In DNA, the CDR3 is TGTGCCAGCAGCACTTCGACAGGGACCCCTGAAGCTTTCTTT. The chain carries TRBV7-8 and TRBJ1-1, with 7 bases aligning to TRBD1. Germline V gene lookup returns CDR1 SGHVS and CDR2 FQNEAQ. Unmatched junction bases numbered 9, after V lost 5 bases and J lost 6 bases. The CDR3 is made up of 14 amino acids.